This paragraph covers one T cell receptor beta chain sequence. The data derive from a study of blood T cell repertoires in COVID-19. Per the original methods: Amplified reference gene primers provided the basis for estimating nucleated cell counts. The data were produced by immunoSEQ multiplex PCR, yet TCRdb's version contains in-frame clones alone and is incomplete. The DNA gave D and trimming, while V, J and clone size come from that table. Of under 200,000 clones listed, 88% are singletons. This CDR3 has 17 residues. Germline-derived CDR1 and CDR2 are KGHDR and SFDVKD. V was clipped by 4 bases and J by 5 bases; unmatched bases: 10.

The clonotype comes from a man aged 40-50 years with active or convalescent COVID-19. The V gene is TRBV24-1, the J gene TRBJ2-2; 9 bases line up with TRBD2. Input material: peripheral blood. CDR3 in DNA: TGTGCCACCAGTGACCCCGCGGCCAGCGGGGGGACCGGGGAGCTGTTTTTT. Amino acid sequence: CATSDPAASGGTGELFF.